This TCR beta chain was obtained from a study of shared clonotypes between healthy human individuals. Study overall: Plates per donor: three CD4 naive, three CD4 memory, two CD8 naive, one CD8 memory.

Study-wide points: Rarefaction demonstrated incomplete sorted-subset sequencing despite large depth.

As concerns this clone: Its antigen is as yet unknown.

Every immunoSEQ plate was one replicate of a subset's evenly spread DNA. Per the original methods: Filtering differed for immunoSEQ, which gave only junction sequences without quality scores. Only in-frame clones appear in the TCRdb table, and some are missing; sequencing was by immunoSEQ multiplex PCR. From that table come the V and J calls and clone size; the DNA was used to work out D and trimming. The sample records 2 million to 2.5 million clones, over 90% being singletons. The receptor was isolated from a man younger than 35 in good health. Some clones in this sample may be carry-over from other donors' samples. The specimen sequenced was naive CD4+ T cells from PBMCs. Subset in this sample: CD45RA+ positively selected.

CDR3 bases: TGTGCCAGCAGCCAGGACAGGGAGGACGAGCAGTACTTC. Protein sequence: CASSQDREDEQYF. This chain joins TRBV7-7 and TRBJ2-7, with TRBD1 identical over 8 bases. V trimming: 5 bases; J trimming: 5 bases; junction bases outside the gene matches: 5. The CDR3 sequence is 13 residues long. CDR1 and CDR2 from the germline V gene are SSHAT and FNYEAQ (reference sequence).